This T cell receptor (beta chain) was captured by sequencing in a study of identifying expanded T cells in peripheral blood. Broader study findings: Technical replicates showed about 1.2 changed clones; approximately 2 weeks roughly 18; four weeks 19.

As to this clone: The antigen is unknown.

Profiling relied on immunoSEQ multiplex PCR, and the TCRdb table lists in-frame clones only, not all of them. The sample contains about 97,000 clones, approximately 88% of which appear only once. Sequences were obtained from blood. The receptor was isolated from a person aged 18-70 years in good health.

The CDR3 region has the DNA TGTGCCAGCAGTTTATATGGCGCGTCCCAGTTCTTC. It yields the protein CASSLYGASQFF. This sequence joins TRBV28 and TRBJ2-1; D uncertain. V lost 1 base and J 13 bases, leaving 11 bases between the germline ends. The CDR3 is 12 residues long. Per germline, CDR1 MDHEN and CDR2 SYDVKM.